This T cell receptor beta chain was obtained from a study of T cells expressing NK-cell markers. Overall study findings and caveats: The same clonotypes also predominated in the CD3+CD56-NKG2C+ fraction of a handful of donors.

To note about this clonotype: Antigen: not known.

TCRdb reprocessed the 5' RACE reads, with one entry per CDR3 protein and no DNA. This sample contains about 540,000 distinct CDR3 sequences. The clonotype comes from a man between 18 and 35 years old in good health. Specimen: blood T cells: a sorted CD56 or NKG2C T cell subset, CD4+ or CD8+ T cells, or bulk PBMC T cells (not recorded which).

CDR3 in amino acids: CASSEPGQGPEAFF. V and J are TRBV7-9 and TRBJ1-1; TCRdb's D call, TRBD1, is unchecked because there is no DNA. Germline V lookup: CDR1 SEHNR, CDR2 FQNEAQ (reference sequence). CDR3 size: 14 residues.